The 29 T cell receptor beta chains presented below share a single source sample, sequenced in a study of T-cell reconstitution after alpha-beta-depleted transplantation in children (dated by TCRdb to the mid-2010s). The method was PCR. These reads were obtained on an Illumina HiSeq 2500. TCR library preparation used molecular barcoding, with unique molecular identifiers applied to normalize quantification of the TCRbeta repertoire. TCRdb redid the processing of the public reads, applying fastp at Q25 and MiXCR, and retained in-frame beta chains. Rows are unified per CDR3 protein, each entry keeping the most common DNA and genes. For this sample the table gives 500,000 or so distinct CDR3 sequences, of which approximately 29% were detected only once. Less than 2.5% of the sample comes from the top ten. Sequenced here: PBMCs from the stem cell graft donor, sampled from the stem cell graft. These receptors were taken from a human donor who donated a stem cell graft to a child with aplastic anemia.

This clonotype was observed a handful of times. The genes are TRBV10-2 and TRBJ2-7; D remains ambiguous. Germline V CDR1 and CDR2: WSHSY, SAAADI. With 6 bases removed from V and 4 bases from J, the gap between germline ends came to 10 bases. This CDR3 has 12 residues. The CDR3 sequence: CASSHPPYEQYF. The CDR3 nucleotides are TGCGCCAGCAGCCACCCACCGTACGAGCAGTACTTC.

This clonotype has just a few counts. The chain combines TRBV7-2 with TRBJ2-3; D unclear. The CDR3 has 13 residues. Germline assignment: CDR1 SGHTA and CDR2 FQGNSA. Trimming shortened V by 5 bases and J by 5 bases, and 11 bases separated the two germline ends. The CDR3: CASSLNLGDTQYF. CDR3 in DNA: TGTGCCAGCAGCCTGAACCTCGGAGATACGCAGTATTTT.

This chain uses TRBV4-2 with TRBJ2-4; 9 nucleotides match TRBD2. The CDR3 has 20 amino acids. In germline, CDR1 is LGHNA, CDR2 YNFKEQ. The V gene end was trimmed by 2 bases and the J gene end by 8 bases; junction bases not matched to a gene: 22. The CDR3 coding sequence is TGTGCCAGCAGCCAACCTAGCATTGTGCGGGAGGGGGCCGGGTTCGACATTCAGTACTTC. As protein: CASSQPSIVREGAGFDIQYF.

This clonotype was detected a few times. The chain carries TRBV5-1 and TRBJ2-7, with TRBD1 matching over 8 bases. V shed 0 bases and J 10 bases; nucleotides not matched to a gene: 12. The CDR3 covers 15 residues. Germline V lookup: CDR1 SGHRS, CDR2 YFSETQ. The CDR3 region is CASSLDTQGVALQYV. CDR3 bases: TGCGCCAGCAGCTTGGATACACAGGGGGTTGCCCTCCAGTACGTC.

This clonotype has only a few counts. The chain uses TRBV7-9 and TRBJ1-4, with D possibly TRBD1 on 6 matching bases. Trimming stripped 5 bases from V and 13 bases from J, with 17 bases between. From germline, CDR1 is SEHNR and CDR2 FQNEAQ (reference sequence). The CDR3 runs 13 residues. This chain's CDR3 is CASSGSWDTSLFF. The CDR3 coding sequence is TGTGCCAGCAGCGGATCCTGGGACACCTCACTGTTTTTT.

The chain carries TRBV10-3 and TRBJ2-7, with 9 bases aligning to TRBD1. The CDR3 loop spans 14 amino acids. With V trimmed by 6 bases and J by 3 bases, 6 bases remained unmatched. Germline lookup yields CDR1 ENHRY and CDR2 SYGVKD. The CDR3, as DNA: TGTGCCATCAGCACGGGACAGGGATACTACGAGCAGTACTTC. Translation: CAISTGQGYYEQYF.

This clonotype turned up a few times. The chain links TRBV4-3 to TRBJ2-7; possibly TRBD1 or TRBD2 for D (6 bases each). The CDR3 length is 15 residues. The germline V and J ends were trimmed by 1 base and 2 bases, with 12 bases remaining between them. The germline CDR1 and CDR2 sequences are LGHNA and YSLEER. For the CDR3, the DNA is TGCGCCAGCAGCCAAGGAGGAGGGGGAGCCTACGAGCAGTACTTC. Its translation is CASSQGGGGAYEQYF.

CDR3 residues: CASSRPLPRTETQYF. The CDR3 nucleotides are TGTGCCAGCAGCCGTCCACTCCCTCGCACGGAGACCCAGTACTTC. The rearrangement joins TRBV11-2 to TRBJ2-5; D unresolved. This CDR3 comprises 15 residues. CDR1 and CDR2 from the germline V gene are SGHAT and FQNNGV. The V and J ends lost 5 bases and 5 bases respectively, with 18 bases between them.

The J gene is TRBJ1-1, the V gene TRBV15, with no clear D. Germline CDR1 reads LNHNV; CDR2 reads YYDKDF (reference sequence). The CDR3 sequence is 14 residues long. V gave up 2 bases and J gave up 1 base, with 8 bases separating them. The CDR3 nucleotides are TGTGCCACCAGCAGAACGGGCCAGAACACTGAAGCTTTCTTT. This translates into CATSRTGQNTEAFF.

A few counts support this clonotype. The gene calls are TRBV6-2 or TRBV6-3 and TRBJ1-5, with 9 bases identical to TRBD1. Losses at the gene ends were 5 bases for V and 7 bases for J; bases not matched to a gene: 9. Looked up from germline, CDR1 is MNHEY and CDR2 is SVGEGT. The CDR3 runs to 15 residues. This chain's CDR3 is CASSRGTGHSQPQHF. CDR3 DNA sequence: TGTGCCAGCAGTCGTGGGACAGGGCATTCACAGCCCCAGCATTTT.

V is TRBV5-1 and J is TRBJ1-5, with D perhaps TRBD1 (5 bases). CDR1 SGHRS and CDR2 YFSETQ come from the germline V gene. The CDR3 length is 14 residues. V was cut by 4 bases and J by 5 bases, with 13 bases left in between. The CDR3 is CASSGGGGDQPQHF. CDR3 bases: TGCGCCAGCAGCGGTGGCGGAGGGGATCAGCCCCAGCATTTT.

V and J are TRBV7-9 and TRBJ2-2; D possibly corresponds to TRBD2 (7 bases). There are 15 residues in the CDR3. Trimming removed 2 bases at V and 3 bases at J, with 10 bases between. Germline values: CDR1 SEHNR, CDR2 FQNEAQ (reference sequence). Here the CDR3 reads CASSLRGGDTGELFF. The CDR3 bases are TGTGCCAGCAGCTTAAGGGGGGGCGACACCGGGGAGCTGTTTTTT. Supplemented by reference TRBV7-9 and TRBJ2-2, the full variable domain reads DTGVSQNPRHKITKRGQNVTFRCDPISEHNRLYWYRQTLGQGPEFLTYFQNEAQLEKSRLLSDRFSAERPKGSFSTLEIQRTEQGDSAMYLCASSLRGGDTGELFFGEGSRLTVL.

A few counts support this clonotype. The CDR3, as DNA: TGTGCCAGCAGCCTACAGGGACCCTCTGGAAACACCATATATTTT. Its translation: CASSLQGPSGNTIYF. The chain has TRBV27 and TRBJ1-3; perhaps TRBD1 as D (6 bases). The CDR3 is made up of 15 amino acids. Germline V gene data show CDR1 as MNHEY and CDR2 as SMNVEV (reference sequence). V lost 6 bases and J 0 bases, leaving 12 bases between the germline ends.

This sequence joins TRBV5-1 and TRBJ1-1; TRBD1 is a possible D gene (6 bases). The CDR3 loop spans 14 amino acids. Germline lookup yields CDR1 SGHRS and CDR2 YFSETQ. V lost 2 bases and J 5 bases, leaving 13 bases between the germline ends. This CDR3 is CASSFGGQETEAFF. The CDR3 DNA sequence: TGCGCCAGCAGCTTTGGGGGGCAGGAAACTGAAGCTTTCTTT. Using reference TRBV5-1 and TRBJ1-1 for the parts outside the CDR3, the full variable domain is KAGVTQTPRYLIKTRGQQVTLSCSPISGHRSVSWYQQTPGQGLQFLFEYFSETQRNKGNFPGRFSGRQFSNSRSEMNVSTLELGDSALYLCASSFGGQETEAFFGQGTRLTVV.

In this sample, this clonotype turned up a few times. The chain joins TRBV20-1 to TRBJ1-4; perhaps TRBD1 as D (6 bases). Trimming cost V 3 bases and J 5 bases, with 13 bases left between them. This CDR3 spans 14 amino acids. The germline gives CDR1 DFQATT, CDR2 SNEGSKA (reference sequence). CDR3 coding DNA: TGCAGTGCTAGCGAGGTCAGGGGAAATGAAAAACTGTTTTTT. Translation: CSASEVRGNEKLFF.

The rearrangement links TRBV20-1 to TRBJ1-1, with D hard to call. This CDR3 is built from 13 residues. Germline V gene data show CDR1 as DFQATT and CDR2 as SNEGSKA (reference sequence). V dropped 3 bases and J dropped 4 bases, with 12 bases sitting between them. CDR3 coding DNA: TGCAGTGCTAGCTTTACTCGGTCCACTGAAGCTTTCTTT. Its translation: CSASFTRSTEAFF.

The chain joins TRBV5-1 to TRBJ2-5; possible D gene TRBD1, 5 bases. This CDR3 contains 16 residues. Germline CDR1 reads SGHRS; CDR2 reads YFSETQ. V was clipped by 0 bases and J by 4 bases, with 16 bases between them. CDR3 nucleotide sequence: TGCGCCAGCAGCTTGGATAGAAAAGCAAGGGGAGAGACCCAGTACTTC. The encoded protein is CASSLDRKARGETQYF.

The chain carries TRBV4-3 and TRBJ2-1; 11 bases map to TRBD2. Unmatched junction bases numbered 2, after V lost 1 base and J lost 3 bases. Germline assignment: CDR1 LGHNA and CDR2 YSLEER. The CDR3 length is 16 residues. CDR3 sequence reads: CASSQATSGDYNEQFF. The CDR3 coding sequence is TGCGCCAGCAGCCAAGCGACTAGCGGGGACTACAATGAGCAGTTCTTC.

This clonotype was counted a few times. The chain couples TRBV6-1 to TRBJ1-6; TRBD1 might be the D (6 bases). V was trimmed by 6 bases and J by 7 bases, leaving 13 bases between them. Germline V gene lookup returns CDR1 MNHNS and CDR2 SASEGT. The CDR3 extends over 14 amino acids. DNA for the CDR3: TGTGCCAGCAGCCCGGGACAACAAAATTCACCCCTCCACTTT. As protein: CASSPGQQNSPLHF.

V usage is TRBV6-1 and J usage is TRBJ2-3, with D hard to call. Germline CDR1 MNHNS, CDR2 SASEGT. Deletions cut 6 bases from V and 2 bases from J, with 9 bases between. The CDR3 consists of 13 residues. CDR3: CASRVDNTDTQYF. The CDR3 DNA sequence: TGTGCCAGCAGAGTAGATAACACAGATACGCAGTATTTT.

Here the CDR3 reads CASSLATPGSRFF. The CDR3 DNA reads as TGTGCCAGCAGCTTAGCGACCCCGGGAAGTAGGTTCTTC. This chain links TRBV7-2 with TRBJ2-1; tentative D call: TRBD2 (5 bases). With 0 bases removed from V and 15 bases from J, the gap between germline ends came to 15 bases. The CDR3 has 13 amino acids. CDR1 is SGHTA, CDR2 FQGNSA, per germline.

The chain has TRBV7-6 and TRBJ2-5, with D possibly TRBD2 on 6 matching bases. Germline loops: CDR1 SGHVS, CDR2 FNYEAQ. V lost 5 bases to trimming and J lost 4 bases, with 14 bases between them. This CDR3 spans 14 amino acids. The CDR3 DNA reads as TGTGCCAGCAGCCCAGGCGCGGGGATAGAGACCCAGTACTTC. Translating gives CASSPGAGIETQYF.

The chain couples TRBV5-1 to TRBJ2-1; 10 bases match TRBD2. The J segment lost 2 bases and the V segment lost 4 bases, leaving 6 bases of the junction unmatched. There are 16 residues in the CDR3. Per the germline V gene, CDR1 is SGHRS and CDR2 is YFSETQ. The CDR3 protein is CASSPLGLAAYNEQFF. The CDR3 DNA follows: TGCGCCAGCAGCCCCTTAGGACTAGCGGCCTACAATGAGCAGTTCTTC.

CDR3 coding DNA: TGTGCCAGCAGCTCCCGGCCCAGGGGAATTCTTCTAGGCGGCTACACCTTC. Protein product: CASSSRPRGILLGGYTF. The chain recombines TRBV7-8 with TRBJ1-2, with D possibly TRBD1 on 6 matching bases. Germline CDR1 is SGHVS and CDR2 is FQNEAQ. This CDR3 is built from 17 residues. V shed 4 bases and J shed 8 bases, with 26 bases lying between them.

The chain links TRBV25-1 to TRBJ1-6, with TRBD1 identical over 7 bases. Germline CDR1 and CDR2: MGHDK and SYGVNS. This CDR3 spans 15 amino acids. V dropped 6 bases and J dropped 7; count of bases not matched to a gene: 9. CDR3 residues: CASRPPGRGNSPLHF. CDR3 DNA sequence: TGTGCCAGCAGACCCCCCGGCAGGGGGAATTCACCCCTCCACTTT.

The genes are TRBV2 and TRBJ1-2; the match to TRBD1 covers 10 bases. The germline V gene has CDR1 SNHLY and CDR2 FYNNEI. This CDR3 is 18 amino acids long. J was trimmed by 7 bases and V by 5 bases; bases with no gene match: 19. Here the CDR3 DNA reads TGTGCCAGCAGTCCCTTCGTTTTGGCCGGGACAGGGGACTCTGGCTACACCTTC. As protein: CASSPFVLAGTGDSGYTF. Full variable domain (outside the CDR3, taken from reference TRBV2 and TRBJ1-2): EPEVTQTPSHQVTQMGQEVILRCVPISNHLYFYWYRQILGQKVEFLVSFYNNEISEKSEIFDDQFSVERPDGSNFTLKIRSTKLEDSAMYFCASSPFVLAGTGDSGYTFGSGTRLTVV.

Here the CDR3 DNA reads TGTGCCAGCAGCCCCCCGGGGCAGGGTGCTCTGAACACTGAAGCTTTCTTT. The encoded protein is CASSPPGQGALNTEAFF. This chain joins TRBV7-9 and TRBJ1-1, with a weak D call TRBD1 (5 bases). Germline V gene sequence: CDR1 SEHNR, CDR2 FQNEAQ (reference sequence). The CDR3 totals 17 residues. With 5 bases removed from V and 0 bases from J, the gap between germline ends came to 19 bases.

The CDR3, as DNA: TGTGCCAGCAGCTTAGCTCTCGGTGACCCCCAGTGGGCCCAGTACTTC. Translated: CASSLALGDPQWAQYF. The V and J genes are TRBV7-8 and TRBJ2-5; D is uncertain. Germline V CDR1 and CDR2: SGHVS, FQNEAQ. The CDR3 totals 16 residues. The V end was cut by 0 bases, the J end by 9 bases, with 20 bases between.

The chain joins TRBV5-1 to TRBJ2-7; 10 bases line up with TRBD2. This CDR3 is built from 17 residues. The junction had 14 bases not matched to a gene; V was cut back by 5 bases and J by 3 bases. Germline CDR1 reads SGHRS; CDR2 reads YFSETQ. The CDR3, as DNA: TGCGCCAGCAGGTCCAACCTAGCGGGAGAATGGGTCTACGAGCAGTACGTC. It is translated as CASRSNLAGEWVYEQYV.